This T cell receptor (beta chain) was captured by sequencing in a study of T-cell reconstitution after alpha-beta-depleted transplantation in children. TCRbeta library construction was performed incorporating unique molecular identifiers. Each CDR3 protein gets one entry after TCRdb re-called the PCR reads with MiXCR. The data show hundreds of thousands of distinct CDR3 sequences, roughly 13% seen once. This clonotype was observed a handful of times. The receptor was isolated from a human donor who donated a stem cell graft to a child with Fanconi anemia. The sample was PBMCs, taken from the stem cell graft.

The CDR3 loop reads CASSGGLGETQYF. DNA for the CDR3: TGCGCCAGCAGTGGGGGCTTGGGAGAGACCCAGTACTTC. The V and J genes are TRBV5-1 and TRBJ2-5; tentative D call: TRBD1 (6 bases). There are 13 residues in the CDR3. Trimming stripped 5 bases from V and 4 bases from J, with 12 bases between. CDR1 is SGHRS and CDR2 is YFSETQ in the germline V gene.